This passage covers 10 T cell receptor beta chains from one sample sequenced in a study of blood T cell repertoires in COVID-19. Clones were read by immunoSEQ multiplex PCR, and TCRdb kept only the in-frame ones, dropping some. The sample contains approximately 220,000 clones, 80% to 90% of which appear only once. The sample comprised PBMCs or T cells enriched from blood (not recorded which). Every receptor here comes from a woman aged 40 to 50 with acute COVID-19.

The V and J genes are TRBV7-9 and TRBJ2-1; possibly TRBD1 for D (6 bases). The germline V gene has CDR1 SEHNR and CDR2 FQNEAQ (reference sequence). The CDR3 consists of 13 residues. The ends were cut back, 5 bases at V and 9 bases at J, with 14 bases in the middle. The CDR3 DNA follows: TGTGCCAGCAGCCCAGCAGGGGCTGGTGAGCAGTTCTTC. Protein sequence: CASSPAGAGEQFF. The full variable domain, its missing parts supplied by reference TRBV7-9 and TRBJ2-1, is DTGVSQNPRHKITKRGQNVTFRCDPISEHNRLYWYRQTLGQGPEFLTYFQNEAQLEKSRLLSDRFSAERPKGSFSTLEIQRTEQGDSAMYLCASSPAGAGEQFFGPGTRLTVL.

The rearrangement joins TRBV10-3 to TRBJ2-3, with D unclear. Trimming shortened V by 5 bases and J by 0 bases, and 3 bases separated the two germline ends. Germline CDR1 ENHRY, CDR2 SYGVKD. The length of the CDR3 is 12 residues. The CDR3 loop reads CAISTSTDTQYF. In nucleotides, the CDR3 is TGTGCCATCAGTACTAGCACAGATACGCAGTATTTT.

V usage is TRBV5-5 and J usage is TRBJ1-4, with D possibly TRBD1 on 5 matching bases. The length of the CDR3 is 14 residues. Germline values: CDR1 SGHKS, CDR2 YYEKEE (reference sequence). V lost 3 bases to trimming and J lost 3 bases, with 9 bases between them. The CDR3 loop is CASSSTVSNEKLFF. The CDR3 bases are TGTGCCAGCAGCTCGACAGTGTCTAATGAAAAACTGTTTTTT.

The chain links TRBV7-3 to TRBJ2-2; TRBD1 is a possible D gene (6 bases). The V and J ends lost 2 bases and 2 bases respectively, with 12 bases between them. CDR3 length: 16 amino acids. Germline V lookup: CDR1 SGHTA, CDR2 FQGTGA. The CDR3 DNA reads TGTGCCAGCAGCTTAGCAACAGGGCCAAACACCGGGGAGCTGTTTTTT. Translation: CASSLATGPNTGELFF.

This chain links TRBV7-3 with TRBJ1-3, with D maybe TRBD1 (5 bases). CDR3 size: 15 residues. Germline CDR1 reads SGHTA; CDR2 reads FQGTGA. The V and J ends lost 2 bases and 0 bases respectively, with 8 bases between them. In DNA form, the CDR3 reads TGTGCCAGCAGCTTATGGGGGGGCTCTGGAAACACCATATATTTT. Protein: CASSLWGGSGNTIYF.

This chain uses TRBV12-3 or TRBV12-4 with TRBJ2-1; weak D call: TRBD1 (5 bases). V was shortened by 7 bases and J by 2 bases, with 9 bases between the two germline ends. The CDR3 runs 13 residues. CDR3 coding DNA: TGTGCCAGCAAAGACAGCCCCTACAATGAGCAGTTCTTC. Its translation is CASKDSPYNEQFF.

The CDR3 bases are TGTGCCAGCAGCCAAGGTCCGCCAGGGTCGGACACCATATATTTT. Its protein product is CASSQGPPGSDTIYF. The genes are TRBV3-1 (or the pseudogene TRBV3-2) and TRBJ1-3, with D tentatively TRBD1 (5 bases). With 1 base removed from V and 8 bases from J, the gap between germline ends came to 15 bases. Germline CDR1 and CDR2: LGHDT and YNNKEL (reference sequence). CDR3 length equals 15 residues.

The chain uses TRBV4-1 and TRBJ1-1, with D possibly matching TRBD1 (5 bases). The CDR3 loop spans 14 amino acids. CDR1 and CDR2 from the germline V gene are MGHRA and YSYEKL. V was shortened by 4 bases and J by 3 bases, with 12 bases between the two germline ends. CDR3 in DNA: TGCGCCAGCAGCCGAGAGATCAGGGACACTGAAGCTTTCTTT. Its protein product is CASSREIRDTEAFF.

This clone showed up just a few times. The J gene is TRBJ1-5, the V gene TRBV6-2 or TRBV6-3; possibly TRBD1 for D (5 bases). This CDR3 has 15 residues. Per the germline V gene, CDR1 is MNHEY and CDR2 is SVGEGT. The V gene lost 1 base and the J gene lost 5 bases, with 12 bases spanning the gap. CDR3 sequence: CASSYWQGTDQPQHF. In nucleotides, the CDR3 is TGTGCCAGCAGTTACTGGCAGGGTACGGATCAGCCCCAGCATTTT.

As DNA, the CDR3 is TGTGCCAGCAGCTGGGGACTGGGTCGGAATCAGCCCCAGCATTTT. Its translation: CASSWGLGRNQPQHF. The chain links TRBV7-2 to TRBJ1-5; perhaps TRBD1 as D (5 bases). CDR3 size: 15 residues. CDR1 and CDR2 (germline): SGHTA, FQGNSA. Trimming stripped 4 bases from V and 4 bases from J, with 14 bases between.